This T cell receptor (beta chain) is drawn from a study of regulatory T cells in long-lasting Graves disease. A few counts support this clonotype. Its antigen is as yet unknown. Germline CDR1 reads DFQATT; CDR2 reads SNEGSKA (reference sequence). This CDR3 is 11 amino acids long. Trimming took 4 bases from V and 7 from J, leaving 11 bases between them. Indicated time point: persistent/refractory GD, antithyroid drugs over 5 years with positive TRAb. From PBMCs, RNA was extracted and then used to make the TCR library. General study points: Limited sample numbers may have lowered accuracy.

Construction of TCR beta libraries relied on iRepertoire HTBI primers and on Arm-PCR targeting CDR3 regions. TCRdb reprocessed the multiplex PCR reads with MiXCR, giving one entry per CDR3 protein. The sample lists 400,000 to 450,000 distinct CDR3 sequences, around a quarter occurring once. V and J are TRBV20-1 and TRBJ2-7, with D unresolved. The receptor was derived from a female donor with Graves disease. Sequenced material: peripheral blood mononuclear cells (PBMCs), taken when the disease was refractory, from a patient treated with antithyroid drugs. CDR3 residues: CSANSPGEQYF. The CDR3 region has the DNA TGCAGTGCTAATTCCCCTGGGGAGCAGTACTTC.